This passage covers 24 T cell receptor beta chains from one sample sequenced in a study of T cell repertoires in cytomegalovirus infection. TCRdb re-analysed the reads in MiXCR, keeping a single row per CDR3 protein. The top ten clones hold approximately 13% of a sample with about 830,000 distinct CDR3 sequences, 32% of them seen once. The antigens of these receptors remain unknown. Sequencing was performed on cultured CD8+ T cells from PBMCs, taken from culture after CMV antigen stimulation. The source is a human donor in good health (CMV status not recorded). Some clones in this sample may be carry-over from other donors' samples.

This chain links TRBV7-3 with TRBJ2-2, with a possible D match to TRBD2 (7 bases). Germline loops: CDR1 SGHTA, CDR2 FQGTGA. This CDR3 is built from 16 residues. The V gene lost 5 bases and the J gene lost 5 bases, with 18 bases spanning the gap. The CDR3 loop reads CASSPYGGPETGELFF. DNA for the CDR3: TGTGCCAGCAGCCCCTACGGGGGGCCTGAAACCGGGGAGCTGTTTTTT.

The chain links TRBV6-1 to TRBJ2-2, with D perhaps matching TRBD1 (6 bases). Trimming left V 8 bases short and J 5 bases short, with 24 bases between. Germline CDR1 MNHNS, CDR2 SASEGT. The CDR3 spans 17 residues. CDR3 DNA sequence: TGTGCCAGCGGTCCAAGGGGGAGTAACCAAGGGACCGGGGAGCTGTTTTTT. This encodes CASGPRGSNQGTGELFF.

The gene calls are TRBV7-9 and TRBJ1-2, with TRBD1 matching 9 bases. Per germline, CDR1 SEHNR and CDR2 FQNEAQ (reference sequence). Trimming at V came to 6 bases and at J to 2 bases, leaving 4 bases not matched to a gene. The length of the CDR3 is 14 residues. The CDR3 sequence: CASRTQGANYGYTF. The DNA for the CDR3 is TGTGCCAGCAGAACACAGGGGGCAAACTATGGCTACACCTTC.

The rearrangement links TRBV5-5 to TRBJ2-3, with D possibly matching TRBD1 (7 bases). Trimming shortened V by 0 bases and J by 3 bases, and 14 bases separated the two germline ends. The germline V gene has CDR1 SGHKS and CDR2 YYEKEE (reference sequence). The CDR3 is 16 residues long. The CDR3 spells CASSLGTGEATDTQYF. The CDR3 region has the DNA TGTGCCAGCAGCTTGGGCACAGGGGAGGCTACAGATACGCAGTATTTT.

The CDR3 coding sequence is TGTGCCAGTCTAACACGTCGGGCCAGCACAGATACGCAGTATTTT. It translates to CASLTRRASTDTQYF. The chain links TRBV28 to TRBJ2-3; D uncertain. Germline values: CDR1 MDHEN, CDR2 SYDVKM. Trimming removed 9 bases from V and 0 bases from J, with 16 bases in between. This CDR3 region has 15 residues.

Concerning this clonotype: This may be a read error, as it is one base from a much larger clone. The rearrangement uses TRBV7-8 and TRBJ2-1; D is undetermined. The V gene's germline CDR1 is SGHVS and CDR2 FQNEAQ. This CDR3 is built from 12 residues. CDR3 bases: TGTGTCAGCAGCTCCTCGGTAAATGAGCAGTTCTTC. Amino acids: CVSSSSVNEQFF. The variable domain in full, with the rest retrieved from reference TRBV7-8 and TRBJ2-1, is GAGVSQSPRYKVAKRGQDVALRCDPISGHVSLFWYQQALGQGPEFLTYFQNEAQLDKSGLPSDRFFAERPEGSVSTLKIQRTQQEDSAVYLCVSSSSVNEQFFGPGTRLTVL.

The V and J genes are TRBV6-5 and TRBJ1-2; maybe TRBD1 (6 bases). CDR1 and CDR2 from the germline V gene are MNHEY and SVGAGI. The CDR3 contains 15 residues. Trimming left V 5 bases short and J 1 base short, with 14 bases between. The CDR3 region is CASSRTGFHNYGYTF. CDR3 nucleotide sequence: TGTGCCAGCAGTAGAACAGGGTTCCATAACTATGGCTACACCTTC.

This clonotype was found a few times. This chain connects TRBV10-3 to TRBJ2-7; D gene ambiguous. The CDR3 sequence is 16 residues long. Trimming shortened V by 4 bases and J by 0 bases, and 16 bases separated the two germline ends. Germline-derived CDR1 and CDR2 are ENHRY and SYGVKD. This CDR3 reads CAISVSRDAYSYEQYV. DNA of the CDR3: TGTGCCATCAGTGTAAGTCGAGACGCATACTCCTACGAGCAGTACGTC.

This sequence joins TRBV6-1 and TRBJ2-5; D call uncertain. CDR3 length equals 14 residues. The ends were cut back, 6 bases at V and 5 bases at J, with 16 bases in the middle. In germline, CDR1 is MNHNS, CDR2 SASEGT. The CDR3 loop is CASRTLRAMETQYF. As DNA, the CDR3 is TGTGCCAGCAGAACCCTCCGCGCAATGGAGACCCAGTACTTC.

The chain couples TRBV12-3 or TRBV12-4 to TRBJ2-1; 9 nucleotides line up with TRBD1. V lost 6 bases to trimming and J lost 3 bases; unmatched junction nucleotides: 6. This CDR3 is built from 15 residues. The CDR3 coding sequence is TGTGCCAGCAGGTTTGGGACAGGGAGCTACAATGAGCAGTTCTTC. Translated, it gives CASRFGTGSYNEQFF.

This clonotype turned up a few times. In DNA, the CDR3 is TGTGCCAGCAGGGGGCTATTCGATGGCTACACCTTC. It yields the protein CASRGLFDGYTF. The V call is TRBV12-3 or TRBV12-4, the J call TRBJ1-2; a weak D match, TRBD1 (5 bases). V was shortened by 6 bases and J by 6 bases, with 11 bases between the two germline ends. The CDR3 is made up of 12 amino acids.

The genes are TRBV13 and TRBJ2-1, with a possible D match to TRBD2 (5 bases). The germline gives CDR1 PRHDT, CDR2 FYEKMQ (reference sequence). The CDR3 spans 14 residues. Between the trimmed V and J ends, which lost 1 base and 5 bases, there was a span of 9 bases. CDR3 residues: CASSLEYGDNEQFF. The DNA of the CDR3 is TGTGCCAGCAGCTTAGAGTACGGGGACAATGAGCAGTTCTTC.

The chain combines TRBV12-5 with TRBJ1-5, with a weak D call TRBD1 (5 bases). Trimming cost V 1 base and J 7 bases, with 11 bases left between them. This CDR3 region has 14 residues. The V gene's germline CDR1 is LGHNT and CDR2 FRNRAP. CDR3 sequence: CASGLGGEGQPQHF. The CDR3 DNA follows: TGTGCTAGTGGTTTGGGGGGGGAAGGACAGCCCCAGCATTTT.

Comments on this clonotype: The junction shows a germline mismatch at one end, possibly a read error. The chain carries TRBV12-3 or TRBV12-4 and TRBJ2-5, with 9 bases matching TRBD2. This CDR3 contains 14 residues. The CDR3 reads CASSSLAGQETRYF. CDR3 coding DNA: TGTGCCAGCAGCTCCCTAGCGGGGCAAGAGACCCGGTACTTC.

This clonotype appeared many times. This chain connects TRBV7-9 to TRBJ2-5; a possible D gene is TRBD2 (6 bases). Germline CDR1 reads SEHNR; CDR2 reads FQNEAQ (reference sequence). The V end lost 7 bases, the J end lost 3 bases, and 15 bases lay between the germline ends. This CDR3 has 14 amino acids. CDR3 sequence: CASTPRAGKETQYF. The CDR3, as DNA: TGTGCCAGCACCCCCAGGGCGGGGAAAGAGACCCAGTACTTC. Full variable domain (outside the CDR3, taken from reference TRBV7-9 and TRBJ2-5): DTGVSQNPRHKITKRGQNVTFRCDPISEHNRLYWYRQTLGQGPEFLTYFQNEAQLEKSRLLSDRFSAERPKGSFSTLEIQRTEQGDSAMYLCASTPRAGKETQYFGPGTRLLVL.

This chain connects TRBV12-3 or TRBV12-4 to TRBJ2-3; a weak D match, TRBD2 (5 bases). This CDR3 contains 13 residues. The ends were cut back, 5 bases at V and 6 bases at J, with 12 bases in the middle. The DNA of the CDR3 is TGTGCCAGCAGTCGGGGAAAACCGGATACGCAGTATTTT. Protein product: CASSRGKPDTQYF.

The rearrangement uses TRBV11-1 and TRBJ2-1; 7 bases match TRBD2. The CDR3 is 15 amino acids. The V gene's germline CDR1 is SGHAT and CDR2 FQDESV (reference sequence). V trimming: 5 bases; J trimming: 2 bases; junction bases outside the gene matches: 6. The CDR3 DNA reads TGTGCCAGCAGCCCGGTCCTAGCGGCCTACAATGAGCAGTTCTTC. Translating it yields CASSPVLAAYNEQFF.

The chain carries TRBV12-3 or TRBV12-4 and TRBJ1-1; D unresolved. This CDR3 region has 11 residues. Trimming pared 8 bases from V and 11 bases from J, leaving 15 bases between. CDR3 region: CASLEGLRAFF. CDR3 in DNA: TGTGCCAGCCTAGAGGGCTTGCGGGCTTTCTTT.

The rearrangement links TRBV2 to TRBJ1-6, with a tentative D call TRBD1 (6 bases). Per the germline V gene, CDR1 is SNHLY and CDR2 is FYNNEI. This CDR3 has 13 residues. V was trimmed by 9 bases and J by 7 bases, leaving 13 bases between them. The CDR3 reads CASPDSQNSPLHF. The CDR3 DNA reads as TGTGCCAGTCCGGACAGTCAAAATTCACCCCTCCACTTT.

In regard to this clonotype: A much larger clone differs by one base, so this may be a read error. The rearrangement joins TRBV7-2 to TRBJ1-4, with D unresolved. The germline gives CDR1 SGHTA, CDR2 FQGNSA. This CDR3 has 15 residues. The CDR3 coding sequence is TGTGCCAACAGCCCCCTACACAGACCAGATGAAAAACTGTTTTTT. It codes for CANSPLHRPDEKLFF.

V usage is TRBV6-5 and J usage is TRBJ2-5; maybe TRBD1 (6 bases). Germline V gene data show CDR1 as MNHEY and CDR2 as SVGAGI. V was pared by 5 bases and J by 12 bases, with 13 bases between. This CDR3 is built from 11 residues. The CDR3 DNA reads as TGTGCCAGCAGTCAAAAGGGACACAAGTACTTC. It specifies CASSQKGHKYF.

This clonotype was detected only a few times. J is TRBJ2-5 and V is TRBV7-9; D ambiguous. V was clipped by 6 bases and J by 3 bases, with 5 bases between them. The CDR3 loop spans 11 amino acids. Germline CDR1 reads SEHNR; CDR2 reads FQNEAQ (reference sequence). CDR3 in amino acids: CASRGKETQYF. The DNA of the CDR3 is TGTGCCAGCAGAGGAAAAGAGACCCAGTACTTC. Drawing the rest from reference TRBV7-9 and TRBJ2-5, the complete variable domain is DTGVSQNPRHKITKRGQNVTFRCDPISEHNRLYWYRQTLGQGPEFLTYFQNEAQLEKSRLLSDRFSAERPKGSFSTLEIQRTEQGDSAMYLCASRGKETQYFGPGTRLLVL.

This chain uses TRBV5-4 with TRBJ2-1; no reliable D call. The CDR3 sequence is 14 residues long. The V and J ends lost 0 bases and 8 bases respectively, with 12 bases between them. Germline assignment: CDR1 SGHNT and CDR2 YYREEE (reference sequence). The CDR3 DNA is TGTGCCAGCAGCTTGGTGGTGGGTACCTATGAGCAGTTCTTC. Translation: CASSLVVGTYEQFF.

This rearrangement joins TRBV27 to TRBJ2-7; tentatively, D is TRBD1 (5 bases). Between the trimmed V and J ends, which lost 6 bases and 2 bases, there was a span of 17 bases. CDR1 and CDR2 from the germline V gene are MNHEY and SMNVEV (reference sequence). The CDR3 has 15 amino acids. Here the CDR3 DNA reads TGTGCCAGCAGCGCGAACCCAAGGGGCCCCTACGAGCAGTACTTC. Amino acids: CASSANPRGPYEQYF.